This T cell receptor beta chain was recovered during a study of siplizumab effects on memory and regulatory T cells. Notes on the study in general: Proliferating Tregs in siplizumab cultures were never verified as suppressive. Naive T cells apparently outstripped memory cells in diversity and seemed major alloresponse contributors.

Germline CDR1 MDHEN, CDR2 SYDVKM. This CDR3 is built from 16 residues. V trimming: 4 bases; J trimming: 3 bases; junction bases outside the gene matches: 7. As concerns this clone: The antigen remains undetermined.

Assays examined roughly 100,000 TCR templates per sample. Method: immunoSEQ multiplex PCR; TCRdb's copy keeps in-frame clones and lacks some. The top ten hold approximately 0.66% of the sample, which has around 100,000 clones, about 91% seen once. The specimen sequenced was Tregs sorted from blood. The chain has TRBV28 and TRBJ1-5; 9 nucleotides align to TRBD1. This receptor was identified in a human donor in good health. Here the CDR3 reads CASSSGTGLHNQPQHF. CDR3 DNA sequence: TGTGCCAGCAGTTCCGGGACAGGGTTACACAATCAGCCCCAGCATTTT. Together with reference TRBV28 and TRBJ1-5, the CDR3 gives the full variable domain: DVKVTQSSRYLVKRTGEKVFLECVQDMDHENMFWYRQDPGLGLRLIYFSYDVKMKEKGDIPEGYSVSREKKERFSLILESASTNQTSMYLCASSSGTGLHNQPQHFGDGTRLSIL.